The clone carrying this TCR delta chain has more than one count but fewer than ten. As yet, its antigen is unknown. RNA was extracted from the cells and then reverse transcribed. Multiplex PCR used pooled V-gene forward primers and a constant-region reverse primer to amplify CDR3s. TCRdb reanalyzed the multiplex PCR reads using CATT. Of around 60,000 delta-chain clones in the sample, less than 15% were seen once. Germline loops: CDR1 TSWWSYY, CDR2 QGS. The ends lost 0 bases at V and 5 bases at J; junction bases unmatched: 23. This CDR3 spans 21 amino acids. The sample originates from a study of Vδ1+ human thymocytes. Thymocytes were sorted as CD3+ TCRVdelta1+ TCRVdelta2- after alphabeta T cell depletion. Sorted Vdelta1+ thymocytes were roughly 96% to 99.6% pure. General study results and limits: Highly polyclonal TRG and TRD repertoires with Gaussian CDR3 length distributions appeared in thymus. Unexpected Vdelta2 sequences could cause misinterpretation of bulk repertoire data. Unlike peripheral blood Vdelta1+ controls, thymic delta-chain sequences included about 20% Vdelta2 and few Vdelta3.

The TCR comes from a girl under three years old who had congenital heart surgery. V is TRDV1 and J is TRDJ1; 8 positions agree with TRDD3. The sample consisted of Vdelta1+ gamma-delta thymocytes from the thymus. As to subset: FACS-sorted CD3+ TCRalphabeta- TCRVdelta1+ TCRVdelta2- thymocytes. CDR3 in DNA: TGTGCTCTTGGGGAACTAGGTTGGCTGGTCAACCTAGGGGATACAACAGATAAACTCATCTTT. Its translation is CALGELGWLVNLGDTTDKLIF.